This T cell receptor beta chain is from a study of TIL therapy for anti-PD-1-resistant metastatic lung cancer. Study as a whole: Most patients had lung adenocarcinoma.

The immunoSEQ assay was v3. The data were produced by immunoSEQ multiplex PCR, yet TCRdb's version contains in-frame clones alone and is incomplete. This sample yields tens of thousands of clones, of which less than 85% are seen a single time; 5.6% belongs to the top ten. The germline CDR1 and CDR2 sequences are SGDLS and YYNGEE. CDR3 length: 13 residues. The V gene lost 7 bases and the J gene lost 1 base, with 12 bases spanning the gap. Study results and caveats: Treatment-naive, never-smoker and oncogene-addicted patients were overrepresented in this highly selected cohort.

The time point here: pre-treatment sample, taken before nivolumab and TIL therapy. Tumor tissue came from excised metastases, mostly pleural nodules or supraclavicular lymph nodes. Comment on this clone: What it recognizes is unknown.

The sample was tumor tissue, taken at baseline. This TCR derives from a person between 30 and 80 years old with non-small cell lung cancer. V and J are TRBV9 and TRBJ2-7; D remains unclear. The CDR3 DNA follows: TGTGCCAGCGGACGGAACCCTTCCTACGAGCAGTACTTC. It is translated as CASGRNPSYEQYF.